The 30 T cell receptor beta chains below come from one sample, sequenced in a study of blood T cell repertoires in COVID-19. Libraries were prepared by immunoSEQ multiplex PCR; TCRdb keeps only in-frame clonotypes and omits some of them. This table holds a few hundred thousand clones, 80% to 90% found once. Sequencing was done on a sample of PBMCs or T cells enriched from blood (not recorded which). The receptor set was obtained from a woman in her 30s who had recovered from COVID-19.

This chain joins TRBV5-4 and TRBJ1-5, with 9 bases identical to TRBD1. This CDR3 is built from 15 residues. From germline, CDR1 is SGHNT and CDR2 YYREEE (reference sequence). Unmatched junction bases numbered 5, after V lost 2 bases and J lost 5 bases. The chain's CDR3 is CASSFGQGKDQPQHF. The CDR3 region has the DNA TGTGCCAGCAGCTTTGGACAGGGGAAGGATCAGCCCCAGCATTTT.

The J gene is TRBJ2-7, the V gene TRBV19; 7 bases align to TRBD1. With V trimmed by 5 bases and J by 5 bases, 9 bases remained unmatched. The V gene's germline CDR1 is LNHDA and CDR2 SQIVND (reference sequence). This CDR3 region has 14 residues. CDR3 sequence (DNA): TGTGCCAGTAGTCCACGACAGGGCGGCCACGAGCAGTACTTC. Translation gives CASSPRQGGHEQYF.

This clone was found a few times. The chain recombines TRBV5-1 with TRBJ1-1; D might be TRBD1 (5 bases). V dropped 7 bases and J dropped 2 bases, with 15 bases sitting between them. This CDR3 contains 14 residues. The germline V gene has CDR1 SGHRS and CDR2 YFSETQ. CDR3 in amino acids: CASGPQVGNTEAFF. DNA for the CDR3: TGCGCCAGCGGACCACAGGTGGGAAACACTGAAGCTTTCTTT.

The chain links TRBV3-1 (or the pseudogene TRBV3-2) to TRBJ1-1; D is unclear. The CDR3 is 14 residues long. Germline lookup yields CDR1 LGHDT and CDR2 YNNKEL (reference sequence). Trimming stripped 4 bases from V and 7 bases from J, with 16 bases between. CDR3 sequence: CASSLSGITGEAFF. CDR3 nucleotides: TGTGCCAGCAGCCTATCGGGAATAACGGGTGAAGCTTTCTTT.

J is TRBJ1-1 and V is TRBV7-9; D remains ambiguous. The V gene lost 5 bases and the J gene lost 8 bases, with 12 bases spanning the gap. CDR3 length: 12 amino acids. In germline, CDR1 is SEHNR, CDR2 FQNEAQ (reference sequence). The CDR3 DNA follows: TGTGCCAGCAGCCTCGGAGGGCCAGAAGCTTTCTTT. It translates to CASSLGGPEAFF.

The CDR3 DNA sequence: TGTGCCAGCAGGTTCGAGGATGAAGCTTTCTTT. Residues: CASRFEDEAFF. The chain couples TRBV12-3 or TRBV12-4 to TRBJ1-1; D remains unclear. The V end was cut by 6 bases, the J end by 7 bases, with 9 bases between. The CDR3 runs to 11 residues.

This clone was detected only a few times. The chain is built from TRBV18 and TRBJ2-7, with TRBD1 identical over 8 bases. Trimming cost V 3 bases and J 3 bases; bases outside gene matches: 4. The CDR3 sequence is 14 residues long. Germline V gene lookup returns CDR1 KGHSH and CDR2 LQKENI. CDR3 sequence reads: CASSPRTGIYEQYF. CDR3 nucleotides: TGTGCCAGCTCACCTAGGACAGGGATCTACGAGCAGTACTTC. The full variable domain, its missing parts supplied by reference TRBV18 and TRBJ2-7, is NAGVMQNPRHLVRRRGQEARLRCSPMKGHSHVYWYRQLPEEGLKFMVYLQKENIIDESGMPKERFSAEFPKEGPSILRIQQVVRGDSAAYFCASSPRTGIYEQYFGPGTRLTVT.

The chain employs TRBV2 and TRBJ1-1; D is perhaps TRBD1 (5 bases). Germline V gene sequence: CDR1 SNHLY, CDR2 FYNNEI. The CDR3 loop spans 13 amino acids. Trimming left V 7 bases short and J 1 base short, with 10 bases between. CDR3 in DNA: TGTGCCAGCACCGTAACAGGGAACACTGAAGCTTTCTTT. It specifies CASTVTGNTEAFF.

This clone was seen once. The V call is TRBV3-1 (or the pseudogene TRBV3-2), the J call TRBJ2-2; TRBD2 might be the D (6 bases). Per germline, CDR1 LGHDT and CDR2 YNNKEL (reference sequence). V lost 3 bases, J lost 0 bases, and 23 bases lay in between. The CDR3 length is 20 residues. CDR3 sequence: CASSHRAWTTYSPNTGELFF. In DNA, the CDR3 is TGTGCCAGCAGCCACCGGGCTTGGACTACCTATTCCCCGAACACCGGGGAGCTGTTTTTT.

This clone was seen only a few times. The rearrangement links TRBV24-1 to TRBJ2-2, with D unclear. CDR3 length equals 15 residues. Trimming cost V 8 bases and J 0 bases, with 12 bases left between them. The germline V gene has CDR1 KGHDR and CDR2 SFDVKD. For the CDR3, the DNA is TGTGCCACCACGAATGGAGAAGCGAACACCGGGGAGCTGTTTTTT. Translating it yields CATTNGEANTGELFF.

The chain joins TRBV7-6 to TRBJ2-3; weak D call: TRBD1 (6 bases). Trimming left V 3 bases short and J 6 bases short, with 25 bases between. The CDR3 loop spans 18 amino acids. Germline CDR1 reads SGHVS; CDR2 reads FNYEAQ. In DNA form, the CDR3 reads TGTGCCAGCAGCTTGGGCGAACCGGGACACCGAAAGGGGGATACGCAGTATTTT. Protein product: CASSLGEPGHRKGDTQYF.

This clone was counted between two and nine times. The chain has TRBV5-4 and TRBJ2-7; TRBD1 is a possible D gene (5 bases). CDR1 SGHNT and CDR2 YYREEE come from the germline V gene (reference sequence). Trimming removed 4 bases at V and 7 bases at J, with 18 bases between. This CDR3 has 14 residues. CDR3 region: CASSPGQGVGEQYF. The CDR3 DNA is TGTGCCAGCAGCCCCGGCCAGGGCGTGGGGGAGCAGTACTTC.

The chain has TRBV25-1 and TRBJ2-1; maybe TRBD2 (6 bases). Per germline, CDR1 MGHDK and CDR2 SYGVNS. Trimming took 7 bases from V and 5 from J, leaving 18 bases between them. This CDR3 is built from 15 residues. The CDR3 reads CASTSRDLGDNEQFF. As DNA, the CDR3 is TGTGCCAGCACCAGCCGGGACTTGGGCGACAATGAGCAGTTCTTC.

The chain combines TRBV3-1 (or the pseudogene TRBV3-2) with TRBJ1-1; 7 bases agree with TRBD1. The CDR3 extends over 16 amino acids. The V and J ends lost 5 bases and 6 bases, in that order; junction bases with no gene match: 15. Per germline, CDR1 LGHDT and CDR2 YNNKEL (reference sequence). The CDR3 bases are TGTGCCAGCAGCTCCCCTCCTTTACAGGGGAAAGCTGAAGCTTTCTTT. It encodes CASSSPPLQGKAEAFF.

The chain is built from TRBV15 and TRBJ1-4, with D uncertain. This CDR3 comprises 15 residues. Germline V lookup: CDR1 LNHNV, CDR2 YYDKDF (reference sequence). V lost 1 base and J lost 0, with 6 bases in between. Written as DNA, the CDR3 is TGTGCCACCAGCAGAGGAGGAGCAACTAATGAAAAACTGTTTTTT. Translation gives CATSRGGATNEKLFF.

This clone has only one observation. The chain joins TRBV6-1 to TRBJ2-1, with 8 bases aligning to TRBD2. The V segment lost 4 bases and the J segment 10 bases; nucleotides outside the gene matches: 21. CDR1 MNHNS and CDR2 SASEGT come from the germline V gene. The CDR3 is made up of 18 amino acids. CDR3 nucleotide sequence: TGTGCCAGCAGTGGCCCCCCCTTAAGCGGGAGTCGGGAAAAGGAGCAGTTCTTC. Its protein product is CASSGPPLSGSREKEQFF.

Concerning this clone itself: This sample also contains other DNA sequences that code for the same CDR3. The genes are TRBV24-1 and TRBJ1-1; TRBD1 aligns across 7 bases. Unmatched junction bases numbered 3, after V lost 5 bases and J lost 4 bases. The V gene's germline CDR1 is KGHDR and CDR2 SFDVKD. The CDR3 runs to 13 residues. This chain's CDR3 is CATSAGGGTEAFF. The CDR3 bases are TGTGCCACCAGTGCAGGGGGAGGCACTGAAGCTTTCTTT.

The chain is built from TRBV24-1 and TRBJ2-7; D possibly corresponds to TRBD1 (5 bases). Trimming shortened V by 3 bases and J by 7 bases, and 12 bases separated the two germline ends. Germline V gene lookup returns CDR1 KGHDR and CDR2 SFDVKD. There are 13 residues in the CDR3. The CDR3 loop reads CATSDGAKREQYF. Written as DNA, the CDR3 is TGTGCCACCAGTGATGGGGCGAAAAGGGAGCAGTACTTC.

The CDR3 here is CASSRPGLAHEQYF. DNA for the CDR3: TGTGCCAGCAGCAGGCCCGGACTAGCCCACGAGCAGTACTTC. This chain uses TRBV5-4 with TRBJ2-7, with 8 bases fitting TRBD2. After removal of 4 bases from V and 5 bases from J, the junction contained 8 bases not matched to a gene. The CDR3 runs 14 residues. Germline CDR1 is SGHNT and CDR2 is YYREEE (reference sequence).

The V gene is TRBV28, the J gene TRBJ1-2; D perhaps matches TRBD1 (6 bases). Germline CDR1 MDHEN, CDR2 SYDVKM. The CDR3 spans 12 residues. V lost 8 bases, J lost 4 bases, and 11 bases lay in between. The DNA of the CDR3 is TGTGCCAGCCTGGACAGCGTCTATGGCTACACCTTC. Amino acid sequence: CASLDSVYGYTF.

A few counts support this clone. This chain connects TRBV28 to TRBJ2-1, with 11 bases aligning to TRBD2. V lost 6 bases, J lost 5 bases, and 6 bases stayed unmatched. CDR3 size: 15 residues. The germline V gene has CDR1 MDHEN and CDR2 SYDVKM. CDR3 in amino acids: CASSDRLAGNNEQFF. The DNA of the CDR3 is TGTGCCAGCAGCGACCGACTAGCGGGGAACAATGAGCAGTTCTTC.

This clone was observed a few times. The chain carries TRBV18 and TRBJ2-7, with TRBD1 identical over 7 bases. The junction had 4 bases not matched to a gene; V was cut back by 3 bases and J by 5 bases. The germline V gene encodes CDR1 KGHSH and CDR2 LQKENI. The CDR3 runs to 13 residues. CDR3 DNA sequence: TGTGCCAGCTCACCTGCGACAGGGAACGAGCAGTACTTC. This encodes CASSPATGNEQYF.

The rearrangement links TRBV2 to TRBJ1-5, with a possible D match to TRBD1 (5 bases). Germline V gives CDR1 SNHLY, CDR2 FYNNEI. This CDR3 is built from 13 residues. V was cut by 8 bases and J by 4 bases, with 12 bases left in between. CDR3 region: CASVREGNQPQHF. DNA of the CDR3: TGTGCCAGCGTCAGGGAGGGAAATCAGCCCCAGCATTTT. Together with reference TRBV2 and TRBJ1-5, the CDR3 gives the full variable domain: EPEVTQTPSHQVTQMGQEVILRCVPISNHLYFYWYRQILGQKVEFLVSFYNNEISEKSEIFDDQFSVERPDGSNFTLKIRSTKLEDSAMYFCASVREGNQPQHFGDGTRLSIL.

This clone has a single count. This rearrangement joins TRBV7-2 to TRBJ2-3, with unresolved D. The CDR3 spans 12 residues. The germline CDR1 and CDR2 sequences are SGHTA and FQGNSA. V was shortened by 6 bases and J by 0 bases, with 4 bases between the two germline ends. CDR3 in amino acids: CASRSSTDTQYF. As DNA, the CDR3 is TGTGCCAGCAGGAGCAGCACAGATACGCAGTATTTT.

The rearrangement joins TRBV11-2 to TRBJ1-6; D uncertain. From germline, CDR1 is SGHAT and CDR2 FQNNGV. The CDR3 consists of 14 residues. Trimming stripped 4 bases from V and 10 bases from J, with 14 bases between. The CDR3 here is CASSSRHETSPLHF. DNA of the CDR3: TGTGCCAGCAGCTCTCGTCACGAGACATCACCCCTCCACTTT.

The V and J genes are TRBV5-1 and TRBJ1-5; 7 bases map to TRBD1. V lost 0 bases to trimming and J lost 7 bases; unmatched junction nucleotides: 4. From germline, CDR1 is SGHRS and CDR2 YFSETQ. The CDR3 length is 14 residues. CDR3 DNA sequence: TGCGCCAGCAGCTTGGAGGGGGCTGGGCAGCCCCAGCATTTT. It is translated as CASSLEGAGQPQHF. The full variable domain, its missing parts supplied by reference TRBV5-1 and TRBJ1-5, is KAGVTQTPRYLIKTRGQQVTLSCSPISGHRSVSWYQQTPGQGLQFLFEYFSETQRNKGNFPGRFSGRQFSNSRSEMNVSTLELGDSALYLCASSLEGAGQPQHFGDGTRLSIL.

The table lists this clone with a count of one. The chain recombines TRBV27 with TRBJ2-6; D call uncertain. Per the germline V gene, CDR1 is MNHEY and CDR2 is SMNVEV (reference sequence). The CDR3 runs to 15 residues. V lost 4 bases and J 0 bases, leaving 7 bases between the germline ends. CDR3 in amino acids: CASSSLSSGANVLTF. In DNA, the CDR3 is TGTGCCAGCAGTTCCCTGAGCTCTGGGGCCAACGTCCTGACTTTC.

For the CDR3, the DNA is TGTGCCAGCAGCTCGACAGGGGGCTTGAACACTGAAGCTTTCTTT. This translates into CASSSTGGLNTEAFF. The chain couples TRBV7-6 to TRBJ1-1; 10 bases align to TRBD1. Germline CDR1 SGHVS, CDR2 FNYEAQ. Losses at the gene ends were 4 bases for V and 0 bases for J; bases not matched to a gene: 2. The CDR3 is made up of 15 amino acids.

The chain uses TRBV27 and TRBJ1-2; TRBD1 is a possible D gene (5 bases). The CDR3 covers 14 residues. With 3 bases removed from V and 2 bases from J, the gap between germline ends came to 10 bases. The V gene's germline CDR1 is MNHEY and CDR2 SMNVEV (reference sequence). The CDR3 DNA sequence: TGTGCCAGCAGTTTTGAGGCAGGGAACTATGGCTACACCTTC. Translation: CASSFEAGNYGYTF.

The rearrangement joins TRBV7-2 to TRBJ2-7; TRBD1 might be the D (5 bases). CDR3 length: 12 residues. From germline, CDR1 is SGHTA and CDR2 FQGNSA. The germline V and J ends were trimmed by 2 bases and 4 bases, with 6 bases remaining between them. The CDR3 is CASSLQGYEQYF. The CDR3 DNA follows: TGTGCCAGCAGCTTACAGGGTTACGAGCAGTACTTC.